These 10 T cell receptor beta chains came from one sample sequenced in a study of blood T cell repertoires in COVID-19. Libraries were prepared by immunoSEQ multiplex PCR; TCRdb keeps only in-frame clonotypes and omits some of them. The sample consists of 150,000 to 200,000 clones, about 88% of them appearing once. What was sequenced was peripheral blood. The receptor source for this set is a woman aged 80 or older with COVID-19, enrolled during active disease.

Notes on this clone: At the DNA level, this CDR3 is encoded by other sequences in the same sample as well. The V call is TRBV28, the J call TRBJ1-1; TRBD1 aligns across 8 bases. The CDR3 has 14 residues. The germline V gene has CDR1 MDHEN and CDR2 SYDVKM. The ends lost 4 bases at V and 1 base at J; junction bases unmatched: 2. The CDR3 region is CASSSGQGNTEAFF. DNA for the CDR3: TGTGCCAGCAGTTCCGGACAGGGGAACACTGAAGCTTTCTTT.

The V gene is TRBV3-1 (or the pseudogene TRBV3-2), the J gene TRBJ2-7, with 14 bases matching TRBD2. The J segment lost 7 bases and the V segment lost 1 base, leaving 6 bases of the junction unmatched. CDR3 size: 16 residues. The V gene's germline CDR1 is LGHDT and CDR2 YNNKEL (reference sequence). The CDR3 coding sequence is TGTGCCAGCAGCCAAGTGGGACTAGCGGGAGTATATGAGCAGTACTTC. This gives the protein CASSQVGLAGVYEQYF.

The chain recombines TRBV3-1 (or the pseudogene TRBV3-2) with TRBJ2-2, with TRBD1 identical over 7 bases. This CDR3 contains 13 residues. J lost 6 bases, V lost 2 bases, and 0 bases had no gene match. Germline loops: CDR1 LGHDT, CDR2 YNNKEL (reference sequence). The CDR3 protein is CASSQQGAGELFF. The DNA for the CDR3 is TGTGCCAGCAGCCAACAGGGGGCCGGGGAGCTGTTTTTT.

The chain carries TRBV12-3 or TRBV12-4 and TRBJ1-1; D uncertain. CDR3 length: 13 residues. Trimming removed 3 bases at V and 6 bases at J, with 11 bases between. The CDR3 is CASSFSPLPEAFF. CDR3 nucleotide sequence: TGTGCCAGCAGTTTTTCCCCCCTCCCTGAAGCTTTCTTT.

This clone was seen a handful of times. CDR3 nucleotide sequence: TGCGCCAGCAGCCCAGGGACTTTCTACGAGCAGTACTTC. As protein: CASSPGTFYEQYF. V gene TRBV4-1 combines with J gene TRBJ2-7; possible D gene TRBD2, 6 bases. The CDR3 totals 13 residues. V shed 4 bases and J shed 3 bases, with 10 bases lying between them. CDR1 MGHRA and CDR2 YSYEKL come from the germline V gene.

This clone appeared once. The CDR3 spells CASKRALNTEAFF. CDR3 sequence (DNA): TGTGCCAGTAAGAGGGCCTTGAACACTGAAGCTTTCTTT. The chain is built from TRBV19 and TRBJ1-1, with unresolved D. The CDR3 has 13 amino acids. V dropped 7 bases and J dropped 0 bases, with 9 bases sitting between them. The V gene's germline CDR1 is LNHDA and CDR2 SQIVND (reference sequence).

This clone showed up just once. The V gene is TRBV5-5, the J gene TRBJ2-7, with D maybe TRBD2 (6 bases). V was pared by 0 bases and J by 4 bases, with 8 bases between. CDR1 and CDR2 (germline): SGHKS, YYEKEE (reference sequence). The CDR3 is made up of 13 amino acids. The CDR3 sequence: CASSLVAEYEQYF. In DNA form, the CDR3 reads TGTGCCAGCAGCTTGGTAGCGGAATACGAGCAGTACTTC.

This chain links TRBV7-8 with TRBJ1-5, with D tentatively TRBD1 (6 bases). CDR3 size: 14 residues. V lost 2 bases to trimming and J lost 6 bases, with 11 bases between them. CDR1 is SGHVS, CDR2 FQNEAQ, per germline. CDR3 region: CASSLNTGSQPQHF. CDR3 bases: TGTGCCAGCAGCTTAAATACAGGGAGTCAGCCCCAGCATTTT. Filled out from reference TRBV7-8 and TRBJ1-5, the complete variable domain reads GAGVSQSPRYKVAKRGQDVALRCDPISGHVSLFWYQQALGQGPEFLTYFQNEAQLDKSGLPSDRFFAERPEGSVSTLKIQRTQQEDSAVYLCASSLNTGSQPQHFGDGTRLSIL.

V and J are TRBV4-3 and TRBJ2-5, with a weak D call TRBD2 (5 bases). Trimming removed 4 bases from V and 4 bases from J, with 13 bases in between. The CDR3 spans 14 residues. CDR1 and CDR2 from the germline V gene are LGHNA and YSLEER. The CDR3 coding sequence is TGCGCCAGCAGCCCGTCCCCCCGGGGAGAGACCCAGTACTTC. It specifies CASSPSPRGETQYF.

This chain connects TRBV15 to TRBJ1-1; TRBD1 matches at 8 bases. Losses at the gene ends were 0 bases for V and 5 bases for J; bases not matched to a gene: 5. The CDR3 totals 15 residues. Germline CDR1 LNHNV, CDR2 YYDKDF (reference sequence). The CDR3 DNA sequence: TGTGCCACCAGCAGAGACCAGGGGGCTTTGACTGAAGCTTTCTTT. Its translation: CATSRDQGALTEAFF.